Below are 18 T cell receptor beta chains sequenced from a single sample in a study of breast tumors, draining lymph nodes, adjacent tissues. The lymph nodes were axillary draining lymph nodes from breast cancer patients. TCRdb processed the multiplex PCR reads anew with MiXCR; each CDR3 protein has one entry. The sample has some 120,000 distinct CDR3 sequences; about 20% are singletons. Material for sequencing was axillary lymph node tissue. These receptors all come from a female donor with breast cancer. Some clones in this sample may be carry-over from other donors' samples.

There are many counts of this clonotype. This chain joins TRBV7-8 and TRBJ2-1; D call uncertain. The CDR3 runs 14 residues. CDR1 is SGHVS, CDR2 FQNEAQ, per germline. V lost 7 bases, J lost 0 bases, and 10 bases lay in between. In DNA form, the CDR3 reads TGTGCCAGCATCGGGCAGAGCTCCTACAATGAGCAGTTCTTC. Translated, it gives CASIGQSSYNEQFF.

This clonotype was detected only a few times. The chain has TRBV6-6 and TRBJ2-6; D gene uncertain. CDR1 and CDR2 from the germline V gene are MNHNY and SVGAGI (reference sequence). This CDR3 spans 17 amino acids. Trimming left V 8 bases short and J 0 bases short, with 17 bases between. The CDR3 loop reads CASEPRFISSGANVLTF. The CDR3 DNA reads as TGTGCCAGCGAACCTAGGTTTATAAGCTCTGGGGCCAACGTCCTGACTTTC.

V and J are TRBV6-1 and TRBJ1-5; perhaps TRBD1 as D (5 bases). This CDR3 is built from 13 residues. Germline V gene data show CDR1 as MNHNS and CDR2 as SASEGT. Trimming stripped 8 bases from V and 7 bases from J, with 15 bases between. The CDR3 DNA reads TGTGCCAGCTGGGACGATCCATGGCAGCCCCAGCATTTT. Encoded protein: CASWDDPWQPQHF.

This chain uses TRBV12-3 or TRBV12-4 with TRBJ2-2, with no clear D. The CDR3 has 16 amino acids. The V gene lost 2 bases and the J gene lost 6 bases, with 16 bases spanning the gap. In nucleotides, the CDR3 is TGTGCCAGCAGTTTACCTCTAGTGGCCGGAGCCGGGGAGCTGTTTTTT. Translation gives CASSLPLVAGAGELFF.

Comment on this clonotype: At one end, the junction sequence differs from germline, possibly due to a read error. The V and J genes are TRBV3-1 and TRBJ1-2; 9 bases match TRBD1. The CDR3 extends over 18 amino acids. In germline, CDR1 is LGHDT, CDR2 YNNKEL (reference sequence). CDR3 in amino acids: CACSQTGGRDRDRTGYTF. The CDR3 DNA sequence: TGTGCCTGCAGCCAAACCGGGGGTCGGGACAGGGATAGAACTGGCTACACCTTC.

This clonotype appeared a few times. The chain has TRBV6-2 or TRBV6-3 and TRBJ2-3; 8 positions match TRBD2. J was trimmed by 8 bases and V by 6 bases; bases with no gene match: 10. The CDR3 spans 14 residues. From germline, CDR1 is MNHEY and CDR2 SVGEGT. The CDR3: CASRPRGGRSTQYF. The CDR3 DNA sequence: TGTGCCAGCAGACCTCGGGGGGGCCGAAGTACGCAGTATTTT.

On this clonotype itself: This clone may be a read error of a much larger clone one base away. This chain connects TRBV7-2 to TRBJ2-2, with D perhaps TRBD1 (5 bases). Germline CDR1 SGHTA, CDR2 FQGNSA. The CDR3 is 13 amino acids. V shed 6 bases and J shed 6 bases, with 11 bases lying between them. The CDR3 region is CASRPQTAGELFF. The CDR3 coding sequence is TGTGCCAGCAGACCCCAGACAGCCGGGGAGCTGTTTTTT.

The V call is TRBV27, the J call TRBJ2-1; no reliable D call. CDR1 and CDR2 (germline): MNHEY, SMNVEV (reference sequence). Trimming stripped 3 bases from V and 6 bases from J, with 6 bases between. This CDR3 comprises 12 residues. The DNA for the CDR3 is TGTGCCAGCAGTTTGCCAGCCAATGAGCAGTTCTTC. It encodes CASSLPANEQFF.

This clonotype was recorded once. This may be a read error, as it is one base from a much larger clone. This CDR3 reads CASSLVATDMQYF. CDR3 bases: TGCGCCAGCAGCTTAGTGGCCACAGATATGCAGTATTTT. This chain joins TRBV5-1 and TRBJ2-3, with D uncertain. The CDR3 is 13 residues long. Looked up from germline, CDR1 is SGHRS and CDR2 is YFSETQ.

Remarks on this clonotype: One junction end does not reproduce the germline sequence, and a read error may be involved. V is TRBV3-1 and J is TRBJ2-2; 7 bases agree with TRBD2. CDR3 length equals 13 residues. The germline V gene has CDR1 LGHDT and CDR2 YNNKEL (reference sequence). Here the CDR3 reads CTSSPSGGRELFF. DNA of the CDR3: TGTACCAGCAGCCCTAGCGGAGGGAGGGAGCTGTTTTTT.

This clonotype was counted ten times or more. The V and J genes are TRBV9 and TRBJ2-7; possible D gene TRBD1, 5 bases. Germline lookup yields CDR1 SGDLS and CDR2 YYNGEE. The V and J ends lost 3 bases and 6 bases respectively, with 13 bases between them. The CDR3 loop spans 13 amino acids. CDR3: CASSGTQVGEQYF. Here the CDR3 DNA reads TGTGCCAGCAGCGGAACACAGGTAGGCGAGCAGTACTTC.

This clonotype was counted only a few times. The chain is built from TRBV6-2 or TRBV6-3 and TRBJ2-1; perhaps D is TRBD1 or TRBD2 (6 bases each). CDR3 length: 16 residues. Per the germline V gene, CDR1 is MNHEY and CDR2 is SVGEGT. Trimming pared 5 bases from V and 4 bases from J, leaving 18 bases between. Written as DNA, the CDR3 is TGTGCCAGCAGTACCCCGGGGGCGGACCTTTACAATGAGCAGTTCTTC. Translation: CASSTPGADLYNEQFF.

In its sample, this clonotype was seen many times. The V gene is TRBV20-1, the J gene TRBJ1-2; D ambiguous. The CDR3 extends over 13 amino acids. Germline lookup yields CDR1 DFQATT and CDR2 SNEGSKA (reference sequence). The CDR3 bases are TGCACAAGCACCCAGGCAGGCGGCTATGGCTACACCTTC. Translating it yields CTSTQAGGYGYTF.

This clonotype was observed a single time. It may be a read error: a sequence one base away is much more abundant. The chain uses TRBV7-2 and TRBJ2-2, with D possibly TRBD2 on 5 matching bases. CDR3 size: 13 residues. CDR1 and CDR2 (germline): SGHTA, FQGNSA. The CDR3 here is CASSLGGSGVLFF. The CDR3 DNA sequence: TGTGCCAGCAGCTTAGGGGGTTCCGGGGTGCTGTTTTTT.

This clonotype came up many times. The rearrangement uses TRBV20-1 and TRBJ2-7; tentative D call: TRBD2 (6 bases). Germline assignment: CDR1 DFQATT and CDR2 SNEGSKA (reference sequence). Between the trimmed V and J ends, which lost 5 bases and 3 bases, there was a span of 11 bases. The CDR3 has 12 residues. This CDR3 reads CSAGGTLYEQYF. The CDR3 bases are TGCAGTGCTGGCGGGACTCTCTACGAGCAGTACTTC.

This clonotype has at least ten counts. An end of the junction does not agree with germline; a read error may underlie this. The chain combines TRBV4-1 with TRBJ2-1; 12 positions agree with TRBD2. The CDR3 totals 20 residues. Germline loops: CDR1 MGHRA, CDR2 YSYEKL. CDR3 amino acids: CASSQERGLAGGHYTNQQFF. CDR3 nucleotides: TGCGCCAGCAGCCAAGAAAGAGGGCTAGCGGGAGGGCACTATACCAATCAGCAGTTCTTC.

This clonotype was seen many times. This chain uses TRBV29-1 with TRBJ2-5, with D perhaps TRBD2 (5 bases). CDR3 length equals 12 residues. V lost 3 bases, J lost 3 bases, and 8 bases lay in between. The germline CDR1 and CDR2 sequences are SQVTM and ANQGSEA. CDR3: CSVDTGKETQYF. The DNA for the CDR3 is TGCAGCGTTGATACGGGGAAAGAGACCCAGTACTTC.

A few counts support this clonotype. The chain has TRBV28 and TRBJ1-2; TRBD1 matches at 7 bases. The CDR3 length is 14 residues. Germline assignment: CDR1 MDHEN and CDR2 SYDVKM. V dropped 6 bases and J dropped 8; count of bases not matched to a gene: 12. This CDR3 reads CASSTQGQWPGYTF. CDR3 coding DNA: TGTGCCAGCAGCACCCAGGGACAGTGGCCCGGCTACACCTTC.